The rows below give T cell receptor beta chains drawn from one sample of a study of blood T cell repertoires in COVID-19. Profiled with immunoSEQ multiplex PCR; TCRdb holds only in-frame clones, not every one. The table shows around 250,000 clones, with 91% occurring only once. Source material: PBMCs or T cells enriched from blood (not recorded which). These receptors all stem from a human donor in a cohort exposed to, infected with or recovered from COVID-19 (not recorded which). The donor label of this sample is uncertain. Both conserved end residues are part of each CDR3. The order of the fields is clone size, D gene, J gene, V gene, CDR3 DNA, CDR3 protein. The D gene is left open where the match is weak. Clone size is shown for a subset of rows, as once, few, many or a class of expanded clone.

>NA|NA|TRBJ2-3|TRBV13
TGTGCCACTCAGGGGAGATTCACAGATACGCAGTATTTT
CATQGRFTDTQYF
>NA|NA|TRBJ2-5|TRBV5-4
TGTGCCAGCAGCGTGAACAGGGGGGGGGAGACCCAGTACTTC
CASSVNRGGETQYF
>NA|NA|TRBJ2-3|TRBV5-1
TGCGCCAGCAGTTTAGACCAGGGAACAGATACGCAGTATTTT
CASSLDQGTDTQYF
>few|NA|TRBJ1-1|TRBV5-1
TGCGCCAGCAGCTTGACAGAGAACACTGAAGCTTTCTTT
CASSLTENTEAFF
>NA|NA|TRBJ2-7|TRBV9
TGTGCCAGCAGCGGCGACAGCGTTGTCTACGAGCAGTACTTC
CASSGDSVVYEQYF
>NA|TRBD1|TRBJ1-2|TRBV6-4
TGTGCCAGCAGCGCGGACAGGCGGGGCTACACCTTC
CASSADRRGYTF
>once|NA|TRBJ2-3|TRBV5-5
TGTGCCAGCAGCTTGGGGGGCGGTCGTGGCACAGATACGCAGTATTTT
CASSLGGGRGTDTQYF
>NA|NA|TRBJ1-1|TRBV3-1/TRBV3-2
TGTGCCAGCAGCCAAGATGACGACAGAATGAACACTGAAGCTTTCTTT
CASSQDDDRMNTEAFF
>few|NA|TRBJ2-3|TRBV7-6
TGTGCCAGCAGCTTAGGCGACTTCCCCACAGATACGCAGTATTTT
CASSLGDFPTDTQYF
>once|TRBD1|TRBJ1-1|TRBV30
TGTGCCTGGAGTGGAGGGACAGGGATGAACACTGAAGCTTTCTTT
CAWSGGTGMNTEAFF
>NA|TRBD1|TRBJ2-1|TRBV13
TGTGCCAGCAGCGCTCCGGGACAGGGGGATGAGCAGTTCTTC
CASSAPGQGDEQFF
>NA|TRBD1|TRBJ1-1|TRBV11-2
TGTGCCAGCAGCCCGGGACAGGGGCCGCTCGGAGCTTTCTTT
CASSPGQGPLGAFF
>NA|NA|TRBJ1-2|TRBV9
TGTGCCAGCAGCGTAGAAGCAGGGAAGTACTATGGCTACACCTTC
CASSVEAGKYYGYTF
>NA|TRBD1|TRBJ1-2|TRBV6-6
TGTGCCAGCAGTTACTCGTCTCAGGGGGTTAGCTATGGCTACACCTTC
CASSYSSQGVSYGYTF
>NA|TRBD1|TRBJ1-5|TRBV10-3
TGTGCCACGCAGGGCGACAGGGGTAAACAGCCCCAGCATTTT
CATQGDRGKQPQHF
>NA|NA|TRBJ1-2|TRBV6-5
TGTGCCAGCAGCCCCCTCCGGGGGGTATATGGCTACACCTTC
CASSPLRGVYGYTF
>NA|NA|TRBJ2-3|TRBV9
TGTGCCAGCAGCGCCCACCAGGGTACGCAGTATTTT
CASSAHQGTQYF
>NA|NA|TRBJ2-5|TRBV3-1/TRBV3-2
TGTGCCAGCAGCCAAGATAGGGGGGAGACCCAGTACTTC
CASSQDRGETQYF
>NA|NA|TRBJ1-5|TRBV19
TGTGCCAGTAGTGCGGGACGAGCAAATCAGCCCCAGCATTTT
CASSAGRANQPQHF
>NA|NA|TRBJ1-1|TRBV10-2
TGCGCCAGCTCCGACAGCAACACTGAAGCTTTCTTT
CASSDSNTEAFF
>few|NA|TRBJ2-7|TRBV2
TGTGCCAGCAGTGACTTGACAGTCTCCTACGAGCAGTACTTC
CASSDLTVSYEQYF
>NA|TRBD2|TRBJ2-5|TRBV19
TGTGCCAGTAGCCCTAGCGGGGGGCAAGAGACCCAGTACTTC
CASSPSGGQETQYF
>NA|NA|TRBJ1-2|TRBV18
TGTGCCAGCTCACCACGACAGGAAGATTATGGCTACACCTTC
CASSPRQEDYGYTF
>NA|TRBD1|TRBJ1-6|TRBV18
TGTGCCAGCTCACCAGACGGACAGGGAAATTCACCCCTCCACTTT
CASSPDGQGNSPLHF
>NA|TRBD1|TRBJ1-2|TRBV30
TGTGCCTGGAGACAGGGGCTTATGGGCTATGGCTACACCTTC
CAWRQGLMGYGYTF
>once|NA|TRBJ2-3|TRBV9
TGTGCCAGCAGTACGGGGGATACGCAGTATTTT
CASSTGDTQYF
>NA|TRBD1|TRBJ2-3|TRBV24-1
TGTGCCACCAGTGGCTCACAGGGGGCAGAAGATACGCAGTATTTT
CATSGSQGAEDTQYF
>NA|TRBD2|TRBJ2-5|TRBV6-2/TRBV6-3
TGTGCCAGCAGCCGGACTAGCGGGTACCAAGAGACCCAGTACTTC
CASSRTSGYQETQYF
>NA|TRBD1|TRBJ1-1|TRBV2
TGTGCCAGCAGTCCACCGGGGACAGAAAAAGCTTTCTTT
CASSPPGTEKAFF
>NA|TRBD2|TRBJ2-3|TRBV3-1/TRBV3-2
TGTGCCAGCAGCTTTAGCGGGGATACGCAGTATTTT
CASSFSGDTQYF
>NA|NA|TRBJ1-6|TRBV6-5
TGTGCCAGCAGTTACTTCGGAGATAATTCACCCCTCCACTTT
CASSYFGDNSPLHF
>NA|NA|TRBJ2-2|TRBV6-5
TGTGCCAGCCAAGAGGAGCTTGCTGGGGAGCTGTTTTTT
CASQEELAGELFF
>NA|NA|TRBJ2-3|TRBV11-2
TGTGCCAGCAGCTCGGGACACCGAAGCACAGATACGCAGTATTTT
CASSSGHRSTDTQYF
>NA|TRBD1|TRBJ1-5|TRBV4-1
TGCGCCAGCAGCCGATTTAAGGGGGCGCGTCAGCCCCAGCATTTT
CASSRFKGARQPQHF
>NA|TRBD2|TRBJ2-4|TRBV4-1
TGCGCCAGCAGAGGGAGGGCTAAAAACATTCAGTACTTC
CASRGRAKNIQYF
>NA|NA|TRBJ2-3|TRBV6-5
TGTGCCGCAAAAAGGGGGGGAGATACGCAGTATTTT
CAAKRGGDTQYF
>once|TRBD1|TRBJ2-1|TRBV18
TGTGCCAGCTCCCAACCTGGGACAGGGCAGGCCTACAATGAGCAGTTCTTC
CASSQPGTGQAYNEQFF
>NA|TRBD2|TRBJ2-1|TRBV28
TGTGCCAGCAGTTTTACCCTAGCGGGGGGGTACAATGAGCAGTTCTTC
CASSFTLAGGYNEQFF
>NA|TRBD2|TRBJ2-1|TRBV11-2
TGTGCCAGCAGCTTAGCAGGACTAGCGGGGATCGATGAGCAGTTCTTC
CASSLAGLAGIDEQFF
>NA|NA|TRBJ1-1|TRBV7-9
TGTGCCAGCAGCTCACCCCGGCGGGGATTTAACACTGAAGCTTTCTTT
CASSSPRRGFNTEAFF
>NA|TRBD2|TRBJ2-3|TRBV4-3
TGCGCCAGCAGCCGACGGCTAGCGGGGGGCACAGATACGCAGTATTTT
CASSRRLAGGTDTQYF
>NA|NA|TRBJ2-7|TRBV19
TGTGCCAGTCGAAAGGGACACAGCACCTACGAGCAGTACTTC
CASRKGHSTYEQYF
>NA|NA|TRBJ1-2|TRBV2
TGTGCCAGCAGTGAAGACAGGCATGGCTACACCTTC
CASSEDRHGYTF
>NA|TRBD1|TRBJ2-3|TRBV5-6
TGTGCCAGCAGCGCGGACAGGGCTTGGGATACGCAGTATTTT
CASSADRAWDTQYF
>NA|NA|TRBJ1-2|TRBV19
TGTGCCAGTAGTTCCGCGGGGGGAGCGCACTATGGCTACACCTTC
CASSSAGGAHYGYTF
>NA|NA|TRBJ2-7|TRBV30
TGTGCCTGGAGTAGGGCAGGGCGTACCTACGAGCAGTACTTC
CAWSRAGRTYEQYF
>NA|NA|TRBJ2-1|TRBV3-1/TRBV3-2
TGTGCCAGCAGCCAGTTACTTACCGGTCCCCTCTACAATGAGCAGTTCTTC
CASSQLLTGPLYNEQFF
>NA|NA|TRBJ2-1|TRBV6-5
TGTGCCAGCACCTTAAAGCCCGACTACAATGAGCAGTTCTTC
CASTLKPDYNEQFF
>NA|NA|TRBJ2-5|TRBV7-9
TGTGCCAGCAGCTTAGGAGTGGTTGAGACCCAGTACTTC
CASSLGVVETQYF
>NA|NA|TRBJ2-7|TRBV6-1
TGTGCCAGCAGTGAAGCATTCACATACGAGCAGTACTTC
CASSEAFTYEQYF
>NA|TRBD1|TRBJ1-5|TRBV6-6
TGTGCCAGCAGTTACGGACAGGGGAATCAGCCCCAGCATTTT
CASSYGQGNQPQHF
>NA|TRBD1|TRBJ1-2|TRBV29-1
TGCAGCGTTTCGGACAGGGGCCCCTATGGCTACACCTTC
CSVSDRGPYGYTF